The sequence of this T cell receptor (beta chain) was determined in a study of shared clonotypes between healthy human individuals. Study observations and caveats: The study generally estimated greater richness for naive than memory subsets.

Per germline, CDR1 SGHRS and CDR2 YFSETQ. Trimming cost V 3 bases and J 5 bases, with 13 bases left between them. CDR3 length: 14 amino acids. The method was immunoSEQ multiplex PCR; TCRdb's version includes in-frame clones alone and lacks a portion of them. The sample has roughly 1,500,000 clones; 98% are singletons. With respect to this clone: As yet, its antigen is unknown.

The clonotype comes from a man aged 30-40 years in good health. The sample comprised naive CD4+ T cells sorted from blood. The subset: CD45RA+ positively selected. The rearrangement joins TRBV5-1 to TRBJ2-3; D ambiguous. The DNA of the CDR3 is TGCGCCAGCAGCTCGATTCGCCCCCGAGATACGCAGTATTTT. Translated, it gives CASSSIRPRDTQYF.